The 23 T cell receptor beta chains below all came from one sample that was sequenced in a study of blood T cell repertoires in COVID-19. Some clones are missing from TCRdb's copy, which holds only in-frame ones; the method was immunoSEQ multiplex PCR. Here the sample spans just over 300,000 clones, roughly 86% being singletons. Sequencing was carried out using PBMCs or T cells enriched from blood (not recorded which). These receptors were taken from a woman younger than 35 who had recovered from COVID-19.

This chain joins TRBV16 and TRBJ1-2, with TRBD1 matching over 8 bases. V lost 0 bases and J lost 8; bases outside the gene matches: 11. Germline V gives CDR1 KGHSY, CDR2 FQNENV. The CDR3 is 16 residues long. Written as DNA, the CDR3 is TGTGCCAGCAGCCAATCTTGGCAGGACAGGGAGAAAGGCTACACCTTC. This sequence encodes CASSQSWQDREKGYTF.

This chain connects TRBV7-3 to TRBJ1-2; 7 bases are a match to TRBD1. Per germline, CDR1 SGHTA and CDR2 FQGTGA. This CDR3 is built from 15 residues. V shed 6 bases, J shed 6 bases, and the junction held 13 bases outside the gene matches. In DNA form, the CDR3 reads TGTGCCAGCAGTTACACCCGGGACAGTTACGATGGCTACACCTTC. Protein product: CASSYTRDSYDGYTF.

This clone was observed a few times. The chain combines TRBV6-2 or TRBV6-3 with TRBJ1-6, with 8 nucleotides matching TRBD1. J was trimmed by 8 bases and V by 6 bases; bases with no gene match: 15. The CDR3 totals 17 residues. Germline loops: CDR1 MNHEY, CDR2 SVGEGT. CDR3 amino acids: CASSDTRRTGRDSPLHF. In DNA, the CDR3 is TGTGCCAGCAGCGATACCCGCCGGACAGGGAGGGATTCACCCCTCCACTTT.

The gene calls are TRBV7-9 and TRBJ2-3; the D gene is possibly TRBD1 (6 bases). Germline V gives CDR1 SEHNR, CDR2 FQNEAQ (reference sequence). CDR3 size: 15 residues. V gave up 5 bases and J gave up 1 base, with 13 bases separating them. The CDR3 sequence: CASSEVGARTDTQYF. CDR3 nucleotide sequence: TGTGCCAGCAGCGAGGTGGGGGCGCGCACAGATACGCAGTATTTT.

The rearrangement joins TRBV5-1 to TRBJ1-3; a weak D match, TRBD1 (6 bases). From germline, CDR1 is SGHRS and CDR2 YFSETQ. Trimming stripped 1 base from V and 0 bases from J, with 14 bases between. The CDR3 is 17 amino acids. CDR3 nucleotides: TGCGCCAGCAGCTTGATCACAGGGCGGCTCTCTGGAAACACCATATATTTT. It codes for CASSLITGRLSGNTIYF.

This clone was seen a handful of times. The CDR3, as DNA: TGTGCCAGCAGTTTTACAGGGGGCTATGGCTACACCTTC. Amino acid sequence: CASSFTGGYGYTF. The chain couples TRBV27 to TRBJ1-2, with TRBD1 matching over 8 bases. The germline V gene has CDR1 MNHEY and CDR2 SMNVEV (reference sequence). The CDR3 loop spans 13 amino acids. V dropped 3 bases and J dropped 4; count of bases not matched to a gene: 1.

This chain connects TRBV4-1 to TRBJ2-3; 7 nucleotides line up with TRBD2. The ends lost 1 base at V and 4 bases at J; junction bases unmatched: 8. The CDR3 consists of 16 residues. Per germline, CDR1 MGHRA and CDR2 YSYEKL. The CDR3 DNA sequence: TGCGCCAGCAGCCAAGTTGGGTGGGGGGGTTCAGATACGCAGTATTTT. The encoded protein is CASSQVGWGGSDTQYF.

This chain links TRBV19 with TRBJ2-1; TRBD2 aligns across 15 bases. The CDR3 loop spans 19 amino acids. The junction had 17 bases not matched to a gene; V was cut back by 4 bases and J by 10 bases. CDR1 and CDR2 from the germline V gene are LNHDA and SQIVND (reference sequence). The CDR3 spells CASSTPPGTSGRTQDEQFF. The CDR3 DNA is TGTGCCAGTAGTACCCCCCCCGGGACTAGCGGGAGGACACAAGACGAGCAGTTCTTC.

The genes are TRBV11-3 and TRBJ1-1, with D possibly being TRBD1 (5 bases). CDR1 and CDR2 (germline): SGHNT, YENEEA. The length of the CDR3 is 13 residues. The V gene lost 2 bases and the J gene lost 4 bases, with 8 bases spanning the gap. The CDR3 loop is CASSLSRVTEAFF. As DNA, the CDR3 is TGTGCCAGCAGCTTATCCAGGGTCACTGAAGCTTTCTTT.

This clone has a single count. The J gene is TRBJ1-1, the V gene TRBV11-2; D is uncertain. The CDR3 sequence is 14 residues long. Germline V lookup: CDR1 SGHAT, CDR2 FQNNGV. Trimming left V 6 bases short and J 0 bases short, with 11 bases between. CDR3 residues: CASRRAVMNTEAFF. The CDR3 region has the DNA TGTGCCAGCAGGCGGGCGGTTATGAACACTGAAGCTTTCTTT.

This chain links TRBV11-3 with TRBJ2-1; a weak D match, TRBD2 (5 bases). Trimming took 5 bases from V and 10 from J, leaving 12 bases between them. The V gene's germline CDR1 is SGHNT and CDR2 YENEEA. This CDR3 has 12 amino acids. DNA for the CDR3: TGTGCCAGCAGCCTCTCGGCGGGCGAGCAGTTCTTC. Encoded protein: CASSLSAGEQFF.

Comment on this clone: This specimen includes other DNA sequences encoding the same CDR3. CDR3 bases: TGCGCCAGCAGCCAAGTCGCGGCGGAAAACACTGAAGCTTTCTTT. Translating gives CASSQVAAENTEAFF. The chain employs TRBV4-3 and TRBJ1-1; D ambiguous. CDR3 length: 15 residues. The V end lost 1 base, the J end lost 2 bases, and 11 bases lay between the germline ends. The V gene's germline CDR1 is LGHNA and CDR2 YSLEER.

This clone was recorded a few times. The chain recombines TRBV19 with TRBJ1-1; D unclear. Germline V lookup: CDR1 LNHDA, CDR2 SQIVND (reference sequence). The CDR3 has 14 residues. The germline V and J ends were trimmed by 4 bases and 10 bases, with 19 bases remaining between them. The CDR3 sequence is CASSTLTLPEGAFF. For the CDR3, the DNA is TGTGCCAGTAGTACACTCACACTCCCGGAGGGAGCTTTCTTT.

This chain joins TRBV4-2 and TRBJ1-1; 8 nucleotides line up with TRBD1. The germline V gene encodes CDR1 LGHNA and CDR2 YNFKEQ. The CDR3 has 13 amino acids. Unmatched junction bases numbered 8, after V lost 3 bases and J lost 11 bases. The CDR3 DNA sequence: TGTGCCAGCAGCCAGGACAGGGCATTGGGGGCTTTCTTT. This codes for CASSQDRALGAFF.

The chain carries TRBV7-2 and TRBJ2-6, with D uncertain. The CDR3 covers 14 residues. In germline, CDR1 is SGHTA, CDR2 FQGNSA. The V end was cut by 5 bases, the J end by 4 bases, with 9 bases between. CDR3 amino acids: CASSRSVGANVLTF. The DNA of the CDR3 is TGTGCCAGCAGCCGTTCCGTCGGGGCCAACGTCCTGACTTTC.

The chain carries TRBV25-1 and TRBJ2-2, with 8 bases identical to TRBD1. Germline loops: CDR1 MGHDK, CDR2 SYGVNS. V shed 5 bases, J shed 0 bases, and the junction held 2 bases outside the gene matches. CDR3 length: 15 residues. The CDR3 region is CASSRTGTNTGELFF. For the CDR3, the DNA is TGTGCCAGCAGTAGGACAGGGACGAACACCGGGGAGCTGTTTTTT.

This chain uses TRBV7-2 with TRBJ1-1; weak D call: TRBD1 (6 bases). V was pared by 4 bases and J by 6 bases, with 12 bases between. From germline, CDR1 is SGHTA and CDR2 FQGNSA. CDR3 length: 13 amino acids. CDR3 loop: CASSYDRFSEAFF. CDR3 DNA: TGTGCCAGCAGCTACGACAGGTTCTCTGAAGCTTTCTTT.

The V call is TRBV3-1 (or the pseudogene TRBV3-2), the J call TRBJ1-1; 11 bases align to TRBD1. This CDR3 region has 14 residues. V gave up 4 bases and J gave up 10 bases; unmatched junction bases: 8. The germline V gene encodes CDR1 LGHDT and CDR2 YNNKEL (reference sequence). CDR3 amino acids: CASSRRTGGDGAFF. The CDR3 nucleotides are TGTGCCAGCAGCCGACGGACAGGGGGCGACGGAGCTTTCTTT.

V and J are TRBV28 and TRBJ2-3; 11 nucleotides align to TRBD2. Germline values: CDR1 MDHEN, CDR2 SYDVKM. V gave up 6 bases and J gave up 3 bases; unmatched junction bases: 5. The CDR3 has 15 amino acids. CDR3 in amino acids: CASSPLAGVTDTQYF. The CDR3 DNA follows: TGTGCCAGCAGCCCACTAGCGGGAGTAACAGATACGCAGTATTTT.

The chain employs TRBV9 and TRBJ1-2; 8 bases agree with TRBD1. J lost 2 bases, V lost 4 bases, and 4 bases had no gene match. CDR3 length equals 14 residues. Germline assignment: CDR1 SGDLS and CDR2 YYNGEE. The CDR3 sequence: CASSLGQGNYGYTF. CDR3 nucleotide sequence: TGTGCCAGCAGCCTCGGACAGGGAAACTATGGCTACACCTTC.

The V and J genes are TRBV6-6 and TRBJ2-7; 8 nucleotides match TRBD1. CDR1 and CDR2 from the germline V gene are MNHNY and SVGAGI (reference sequence). V shed 7 bases, J shed 3 bases, and the junction held 5 bases outside the gene matches. This CDR3 spans 13 amino acids. CDR3 loop: CASIRDRGYEQYF. CDR3 nucleotides: TGTGCCAGCATTCGAGACAGGGGCTACGAGCAGTACTTC.

The chain uses TRBV4-3 and TRBJ1-2, with 10 bases fitting TRBD1. Germline trimming cut 1 base from V and 8 bases from J; bases unmatched to any gene: 7. Per germline, CDR1 LGHNA and CDR2 YSLEER. The CDR3 totals 15 residues. CDR3 DNA sequence: TGCGCCAGCAGCCAAGTTTTGGACAGGGGGGTAGGCTACACCTTC. It specifies CASSQVLDRGVGYTF.

The chain couples TRBV5-6 to TRBJ2-3; D not resolved. The germline V gene has CDR1 SGHDT and CDR2 YYEEEE. This CDR3 spans 14 amino acids. Trimming took off 2 bases at V and 3 bases at J, with 10 bases between the two ends. The DNA for the CDR3 is TGTGCCAGCAGCTTCCCTAGTCTGACAGATACGCAGTATTTT. Amino acid sequence: CASSFPSLTDTQYF.